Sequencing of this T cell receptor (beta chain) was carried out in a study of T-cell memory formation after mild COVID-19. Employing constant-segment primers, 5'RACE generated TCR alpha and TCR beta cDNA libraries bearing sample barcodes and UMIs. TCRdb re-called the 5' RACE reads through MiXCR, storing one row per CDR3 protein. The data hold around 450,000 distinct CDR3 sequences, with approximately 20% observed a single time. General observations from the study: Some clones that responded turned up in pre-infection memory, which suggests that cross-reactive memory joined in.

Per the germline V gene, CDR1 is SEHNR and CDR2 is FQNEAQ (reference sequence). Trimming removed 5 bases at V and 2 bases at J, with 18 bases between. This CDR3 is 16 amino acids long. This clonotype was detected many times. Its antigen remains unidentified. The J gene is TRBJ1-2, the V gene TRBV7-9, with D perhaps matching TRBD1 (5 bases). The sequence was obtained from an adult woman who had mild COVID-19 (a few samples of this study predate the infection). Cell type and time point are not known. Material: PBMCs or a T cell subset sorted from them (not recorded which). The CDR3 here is CASSALPLTDNYGYTF. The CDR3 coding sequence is TGTGCCAGCAGCGCTCTCCCCCTGACAGACAACTATGGCTACACCTTC.